This T cell receptor (beta chain) was profiled in a study of blood T cell repertoires in COVID-19. TCRdb keeps only in-frame clones here, not all; method: immunoSEQ multiplex PCR. The sample lists 250,000 to 300,000 clones, nearly 90% occurring once. The material sequenced was peripheral blood. The sequence derives from a woman younger than 45 with acute or convalescent COVID-19.

The CDR3 DNA reads TGTGCCAGCAGCCTAACTCAGACAGGGCCTTTCACGAGCTCCTACGAGCAGTACTTC. As protein: CASSLTQTGPFTSSYEQYF. V and J are TRBV11-2 and TRBJ2-7; 7 bases agree with TRBD1. The ends lost 5 bases at V and 0 bases at J; junction bases unmatched: 19. The CDR3 has 19 amino acids. Germline CDR1 reads SGHAT; CDR2 reads FQNNGV.